The sequence of this T cell receptor (beta chain) was determined in a study of T cell responses to AZD1222 COVID-19 vaccine. With 1 base removed from V and 0 bases from J, the gap between germline ends came to 8 bases. The CDR3 has 16 amino acids. Germline values: CDR1 SGHRS, CDR2 YFSETQ. Study-wide findings and caveats: Distributed over spike, vaccine-associated CD4 TCRs predominated at 160-218 and 743-854.

Regarding this clone: Its antigen is as yet unknown.

The assay was immunoSEQ multiplex PCR, and TCRdb's table has in-frame clones only and misses some. The data hold around 120,000 clones, with less than 90% observed a single time. The origin of this receptor is an adult in good health. The chain combines TRBV5-1 with TRBJ2-6; possible D gene TRBD1, 5 bases. This sample comprised peripheral blood, obtained on day 0 of AZD1222 vaccination. CDR3 region: CASSLTQGSGANVLTF. CDR3 sequence (DNA): TGCGCCAGCAGCTTGACTCAGGGCTCTGGGGCCAACGTCCTGACTTTC.